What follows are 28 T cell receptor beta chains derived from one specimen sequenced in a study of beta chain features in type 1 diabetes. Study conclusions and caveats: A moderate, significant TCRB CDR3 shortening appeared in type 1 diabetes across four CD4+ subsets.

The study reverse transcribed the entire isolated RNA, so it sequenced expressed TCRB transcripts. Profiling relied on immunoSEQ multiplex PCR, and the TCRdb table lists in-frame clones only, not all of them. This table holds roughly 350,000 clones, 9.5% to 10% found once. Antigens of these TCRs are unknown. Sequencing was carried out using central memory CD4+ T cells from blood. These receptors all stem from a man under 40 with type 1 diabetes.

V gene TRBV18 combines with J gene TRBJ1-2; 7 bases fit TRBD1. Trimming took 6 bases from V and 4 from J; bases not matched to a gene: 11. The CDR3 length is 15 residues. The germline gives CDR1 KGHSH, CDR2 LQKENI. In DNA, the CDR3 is TGTGCCAGCTCTCCCGGGACAGAGCCCGCCTATGGCTACACCTTC. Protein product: CASSPGTEPAYGYTF.

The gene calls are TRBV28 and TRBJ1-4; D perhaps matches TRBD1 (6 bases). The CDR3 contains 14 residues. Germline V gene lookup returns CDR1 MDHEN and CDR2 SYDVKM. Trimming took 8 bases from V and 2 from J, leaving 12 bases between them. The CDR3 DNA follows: TGTGCCAGCTTATCGGGGGGCACTAATGAAAAACTGTTTTTT. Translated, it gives CASLSGGTNEKLFF.

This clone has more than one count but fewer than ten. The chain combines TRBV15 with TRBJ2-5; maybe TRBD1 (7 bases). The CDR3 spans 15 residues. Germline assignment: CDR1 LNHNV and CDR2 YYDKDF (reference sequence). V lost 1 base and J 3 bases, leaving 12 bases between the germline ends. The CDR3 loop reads CATSRARDREETQYF. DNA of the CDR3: TGTGCCACCAGCAGAGCGCGGGACAGAGAAGAGACCCAGTACTTC.

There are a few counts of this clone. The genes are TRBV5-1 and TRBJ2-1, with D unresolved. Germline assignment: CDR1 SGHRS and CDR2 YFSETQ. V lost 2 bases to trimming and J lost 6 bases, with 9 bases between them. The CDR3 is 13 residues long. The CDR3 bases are TGCGCCAGCAGCTTAGGCCCCGGCAATGAGCAGTTCTTC. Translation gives CASSLGPGNEQFF.

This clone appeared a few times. CDR3 loop: CASSLASGVRGYGYTF. The CDR3 DNA sequence: TGTGCCAGCAGCTTGGCCTCAGGGGTCCGGGGCTATGGCTACACCTTC. V gene TRBV5-4 combines with J gene TRBJ1-2; a possible D gene is TRBD1 (6 bases). The V gene's germline CDR1 is SGHNT and CDR2 YYREEE (reference sequence). Trimming took 0 bases from V and 4 from J, leaving 16 bases between them. The CDR3 length is 16 residues.

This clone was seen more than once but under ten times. The CDR3 here is CASGSAGPEKFGRGYYEQYF. The CDR3 DNA reads as TGTGCCAGCGGGTCGGCGGGACCGGAGAAGTTTGGGCGGGGATATTACGAGCAGTACTTC. The chain uses TRBV2 and TRBJ2-7; D is perhaps TRBD2 (6 bases). With 8 bases removed from V and 4 bases from J, the gap between germline ends came to 36 bases. The CDR3 extends over 20 amino acids. The germline V gene encodes CDR1 SNHLY and CDR2 FYNNEI.

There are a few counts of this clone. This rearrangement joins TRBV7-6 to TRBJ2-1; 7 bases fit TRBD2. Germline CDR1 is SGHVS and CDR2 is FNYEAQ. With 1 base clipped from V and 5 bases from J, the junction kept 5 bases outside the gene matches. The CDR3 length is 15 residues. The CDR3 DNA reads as TGTGCCAGCAGCTTAGTCGGGACTATAGACAATGAGCAGTTCTTC. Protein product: CASSLVGTIDNEQFF. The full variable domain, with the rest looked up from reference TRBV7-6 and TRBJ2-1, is GAGVSQSPRYKVTKRGQDVALRCDPISGHVSLYWYRQALGQGPEFLTYFNYEAQQDKSGLPNDRFSAERPEGSISTLTIQRTEQRDSAMYRCASSLVGTIDNEQFFGPGTRLTVL.

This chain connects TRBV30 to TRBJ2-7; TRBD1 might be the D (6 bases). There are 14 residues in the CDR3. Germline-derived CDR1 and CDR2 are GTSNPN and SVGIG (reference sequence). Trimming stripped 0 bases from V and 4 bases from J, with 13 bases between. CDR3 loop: CAWSVGDNLYEQYF. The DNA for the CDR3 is TGTGCCTGGAGTGTAGGGGACAATCTTTACGAGCAGTACTTC. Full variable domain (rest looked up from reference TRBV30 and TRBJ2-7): SQTIHQWPATLVQPVGSPLSLECTVEGTSNPNLYWYRQAAGRGLQLLFYSVGIGQISSEVPQNLSASRPQDRQFILSSKKLLLSDSGFYLCAWSVGDNLYEQYFGPGTRLTVT.

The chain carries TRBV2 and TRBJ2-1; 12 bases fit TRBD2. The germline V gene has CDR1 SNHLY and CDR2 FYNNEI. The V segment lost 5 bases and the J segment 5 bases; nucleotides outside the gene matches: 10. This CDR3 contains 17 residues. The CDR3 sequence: CASSRPWTSGTHNEQFF. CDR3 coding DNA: TGTGCCAGCAGTCGACCCTGGACTAGCGGGACCCACAATGAGCAGTTCTTC.

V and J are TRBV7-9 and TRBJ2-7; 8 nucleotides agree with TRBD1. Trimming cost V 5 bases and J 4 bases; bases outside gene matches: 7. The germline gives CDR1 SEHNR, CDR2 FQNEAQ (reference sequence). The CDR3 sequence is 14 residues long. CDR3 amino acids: CASSPDRVSYEQYF. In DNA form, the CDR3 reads TGTGCCAGCAGCCCGGACAGGGTCTCATACGAGCAGTACTTC.

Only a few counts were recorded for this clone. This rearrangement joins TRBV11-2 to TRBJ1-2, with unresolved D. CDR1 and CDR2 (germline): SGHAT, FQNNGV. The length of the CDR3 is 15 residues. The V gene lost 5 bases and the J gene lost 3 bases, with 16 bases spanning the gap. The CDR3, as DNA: TGTGCCAGCAGCCCTAGTCCGGGTGGGGACTATGGCTACACCTTC. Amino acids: CASSPSPGGDYGYTF.

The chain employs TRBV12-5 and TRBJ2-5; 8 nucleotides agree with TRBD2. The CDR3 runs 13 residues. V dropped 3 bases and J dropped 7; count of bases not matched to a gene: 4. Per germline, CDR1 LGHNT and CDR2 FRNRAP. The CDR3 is CASGLESGGTQYF. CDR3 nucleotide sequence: TGTGCTAGTGGTTTAGAGAGCGGGGGGACCCAGTACTTC.

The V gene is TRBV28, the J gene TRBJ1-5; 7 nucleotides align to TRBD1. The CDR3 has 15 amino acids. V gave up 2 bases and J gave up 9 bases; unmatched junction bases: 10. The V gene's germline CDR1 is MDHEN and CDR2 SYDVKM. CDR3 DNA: TGTGCCAGCAGTTTAGCGACAGGGTCGGCTAGGCCCCAGCATTTT. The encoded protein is CASSLATGSARPQHF.

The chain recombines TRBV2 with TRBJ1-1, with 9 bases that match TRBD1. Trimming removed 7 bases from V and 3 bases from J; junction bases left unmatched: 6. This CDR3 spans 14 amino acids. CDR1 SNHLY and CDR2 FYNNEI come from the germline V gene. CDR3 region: CASMRDRVDTEAFF. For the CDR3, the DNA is TGTGCCAGCATGAGGGACAGGGTCGACACTGAAGCTTTCTTT.

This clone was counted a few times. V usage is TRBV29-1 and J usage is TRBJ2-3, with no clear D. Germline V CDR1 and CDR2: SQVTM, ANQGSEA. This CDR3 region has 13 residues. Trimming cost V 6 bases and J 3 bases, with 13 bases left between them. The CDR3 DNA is TGCAGCGTGACGGACCACCCTACAGATACGCAGTATTTT. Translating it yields CSVTDHPTDTQYF.

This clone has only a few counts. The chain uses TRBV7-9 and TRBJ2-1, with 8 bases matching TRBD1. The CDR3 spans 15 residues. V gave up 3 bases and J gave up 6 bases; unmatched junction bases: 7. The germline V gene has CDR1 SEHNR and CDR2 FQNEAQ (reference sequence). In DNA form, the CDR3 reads TGTGCCAGCAGCTTCTTCGACAGGGGATCCAATGAGCAGTTCTTC. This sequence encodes CASSFFDRGSNEQFF.

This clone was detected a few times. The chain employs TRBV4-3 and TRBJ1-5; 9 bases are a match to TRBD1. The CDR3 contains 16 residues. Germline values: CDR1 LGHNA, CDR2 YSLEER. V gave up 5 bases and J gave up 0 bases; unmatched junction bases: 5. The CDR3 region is CASSLSGQGSNQPQHF. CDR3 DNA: TGCGCCAGCAGCTTGTCGGGACAGGGTAGCAATCAGCCCCAGCATTTT.

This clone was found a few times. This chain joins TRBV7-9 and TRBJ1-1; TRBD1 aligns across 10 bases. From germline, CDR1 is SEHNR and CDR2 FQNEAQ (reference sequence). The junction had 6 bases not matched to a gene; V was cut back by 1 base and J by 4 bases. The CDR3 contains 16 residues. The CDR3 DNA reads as TGTGCCAGCAGCTTAGTGTGGGACAGGGGAGTCACTGAAGCTTTCTTT. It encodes CASSLVWDRGVTEAFF.

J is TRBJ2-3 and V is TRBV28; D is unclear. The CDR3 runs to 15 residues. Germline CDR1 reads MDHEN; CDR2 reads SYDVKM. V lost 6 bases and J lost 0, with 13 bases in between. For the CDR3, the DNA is TGTGCCAGCAGCCCCACCACAATCAGCACAGATACGCAGTATTTT. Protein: CASSPTTISTDTQYF. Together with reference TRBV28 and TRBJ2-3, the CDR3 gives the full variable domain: DVKVTQSSRYLVKRTGEKVFLECVQDMDHENMFWYRQDPGLGLRLIYFSYDVKMKEKGDIPEGYSVSREKKERFSLILESASTNQTSMYLCASSPTTISTDTQYFGPGTRLTVL.

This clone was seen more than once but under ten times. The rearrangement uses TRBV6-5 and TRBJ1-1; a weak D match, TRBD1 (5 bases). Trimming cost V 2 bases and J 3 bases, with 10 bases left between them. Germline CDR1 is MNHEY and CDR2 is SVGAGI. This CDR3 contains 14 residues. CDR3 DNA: TGTGCCAGCAGTTACGGACGGGGGGACACTGAAGCTTTCTTT. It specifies CASSYGRGDTEAFF.

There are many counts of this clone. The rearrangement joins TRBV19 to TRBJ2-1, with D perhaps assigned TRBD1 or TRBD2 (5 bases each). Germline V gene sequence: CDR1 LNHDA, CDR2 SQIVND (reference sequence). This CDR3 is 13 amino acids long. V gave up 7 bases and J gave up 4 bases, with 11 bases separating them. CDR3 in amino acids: CASIRDGYNEQFF. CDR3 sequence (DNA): TGTGCCAGTATCAGGGACGGATACAATGAGCAGTTCTTC.

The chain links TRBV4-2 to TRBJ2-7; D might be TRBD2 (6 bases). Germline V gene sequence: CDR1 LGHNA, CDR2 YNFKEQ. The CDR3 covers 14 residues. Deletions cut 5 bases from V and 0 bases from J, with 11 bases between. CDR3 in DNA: TGTGCCAGCAGCTTTGGGGGGAGCTCCTACGAGCAGTACTTC. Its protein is CASSFGGSSYEQYF.

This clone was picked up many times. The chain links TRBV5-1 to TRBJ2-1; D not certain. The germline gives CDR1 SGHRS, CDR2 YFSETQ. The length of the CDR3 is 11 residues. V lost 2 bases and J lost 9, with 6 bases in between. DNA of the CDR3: TGCGCCAGCAGCTTACAGATTGAGCAGTTCTTC. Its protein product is CASSLQIEQFF.

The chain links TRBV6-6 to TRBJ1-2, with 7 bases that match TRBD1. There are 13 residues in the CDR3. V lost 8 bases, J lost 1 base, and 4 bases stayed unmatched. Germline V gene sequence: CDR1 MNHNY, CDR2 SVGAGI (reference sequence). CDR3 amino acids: CASSGGNNYGYTF. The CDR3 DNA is TGTGCCAGCTCAGGGGGGAATAACTATGGCTACACCTTC.

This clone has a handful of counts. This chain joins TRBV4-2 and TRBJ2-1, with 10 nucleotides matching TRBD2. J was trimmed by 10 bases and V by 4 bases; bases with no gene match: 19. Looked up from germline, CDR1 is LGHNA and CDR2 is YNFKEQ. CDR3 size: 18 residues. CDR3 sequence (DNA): TGTGCCAGCAGCCCGGGGACTAGCGCCTCCGCAACGGGACGGGAGCAGTTCTTC. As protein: CASSPGTSASATGREQFF.

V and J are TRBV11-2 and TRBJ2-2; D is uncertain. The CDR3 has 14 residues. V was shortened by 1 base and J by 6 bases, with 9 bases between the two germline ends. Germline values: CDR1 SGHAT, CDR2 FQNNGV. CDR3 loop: CASSLVRVPGELFF. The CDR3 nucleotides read TGTGCCAGCAGCTTAGTAAGGGTTCCCGGGGAGCTGTTTTTT.

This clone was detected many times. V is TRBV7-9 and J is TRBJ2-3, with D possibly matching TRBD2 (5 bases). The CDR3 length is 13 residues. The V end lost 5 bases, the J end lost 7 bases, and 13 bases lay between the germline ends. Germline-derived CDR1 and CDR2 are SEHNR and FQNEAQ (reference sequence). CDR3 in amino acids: CASSLGGSNTQYF. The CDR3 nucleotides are TGTGCCAGCAGCCTGGGCGGGTCCAATACGCAGTATTTT.

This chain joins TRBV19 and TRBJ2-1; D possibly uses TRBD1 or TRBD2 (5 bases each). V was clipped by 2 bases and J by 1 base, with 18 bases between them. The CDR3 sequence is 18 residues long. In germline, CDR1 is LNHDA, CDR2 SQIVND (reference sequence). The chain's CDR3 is CASSIKGSSGASYNEQFF. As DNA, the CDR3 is TGTGCCAGTAGTATAAAGGGGTCGAGCGGCGCTTCCTACAATGAGCAGTTCTTC. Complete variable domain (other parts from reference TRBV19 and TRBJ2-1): DGGITQSPKYLFRKEGQNVTLSCEQNLNHDAMYWYRQDPGQGLRLIYYSQIVNDFQKGDIAEGYSVSREKKESFPLTVTSAQKNPTAFYLCASSIKGSSGASYNEQFFGPGTRLTVL.